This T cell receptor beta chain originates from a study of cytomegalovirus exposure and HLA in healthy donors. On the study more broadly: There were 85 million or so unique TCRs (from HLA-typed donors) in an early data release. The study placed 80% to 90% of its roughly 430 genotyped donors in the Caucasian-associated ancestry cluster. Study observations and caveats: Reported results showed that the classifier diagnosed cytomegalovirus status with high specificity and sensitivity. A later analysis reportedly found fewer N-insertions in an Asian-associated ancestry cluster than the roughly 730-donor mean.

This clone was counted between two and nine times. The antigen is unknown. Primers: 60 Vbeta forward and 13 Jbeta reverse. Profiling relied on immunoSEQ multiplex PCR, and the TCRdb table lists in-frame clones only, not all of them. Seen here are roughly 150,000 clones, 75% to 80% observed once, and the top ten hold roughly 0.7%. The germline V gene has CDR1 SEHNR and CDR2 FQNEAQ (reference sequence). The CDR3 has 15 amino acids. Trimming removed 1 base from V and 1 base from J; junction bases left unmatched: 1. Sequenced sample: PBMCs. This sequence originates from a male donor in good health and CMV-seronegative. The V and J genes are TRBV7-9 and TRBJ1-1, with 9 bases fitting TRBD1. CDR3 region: CASSLGDRENTEAFF. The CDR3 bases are TGTGCCAGCAGCTTAGGGGACAGGGAGAACACTGAAGCTTTCTTT.